This TCR beta chain originates from a study of PD-1 blockade in classical Hodgkin lymphoma. Study-level results: It was reported that newly diagnosed patients had less baseline TCR diversity than healthy donors.

Clones were sequenced by immunoSEQ multiplex PCR, and TCRdb holds only the in-frame ones, with some missing. The sample holds about 20,000 clones; about nine tenths are singletons and the top ten take around 7%. Regarding this clone: The antigen remains undetermined.

CDR3 length equals 16 residues. Time point defined: newly diagnosed, previously untreated cHL patient sample. Serving as comparison were PBMCs from newly diagnosed, untreated classical Hodgkin lymphoma, which were sequenced alongside the relapsed/refractory trial patients. This chain connects TRBV21-1 to TRBJ1-2; the table gives TRBD1 as D, unverified against the DNA. TRBV21-1 constitutes a pseudogene. The receptor was isolated from a human donor with classical Hodgkin lymphoma. Sequenced input: peripheral blood mononuclear cells (PBMCs). Here the CDR3 DNA reads TGTGCCAGCAGCAAAGTCGACAGGGGGCTGGGCTATGGCTACACCTTC. It encodes CASSKVDRGLGYGYTF.